The rows below give T cell receptor beta chains drawn from one sample of a study of blood T cell repertoires in COVID-19. Generated by immunoSEQ multiplex PCR, the TCRdb table keeps only in-frame clones and is missing some. This sample yields tens of thousands of clones, of which 65% to 80% are seen a single time; 26% belongs to the top ten. The material sequenced was peripheral blood. All receptors derive from a man between 60 and 70 years old with active or convalescent COVID-19. Each CDR3 is given with its conserved first and last residue. A D gene is named only where the DNA matches it firmly. Rows may omit the clone size; those that give it use once, few, many or a size class.

V	J	size	D	DNA	CDR3
TRBV5-4	TRBJ1-2	-	TRBD1	TGTGCCAGCAGCCCGGCAGGGGGCTATGGCTACACCTTC	CASSPAGGYGYTF
TRBV20-1	TRBJ1-1	-	-	TGCAGTGCTAGTGTGGGGGCGTCGATCACTGAAGCTTTCTTT	CSASVGASITEAFF
TRBV3-1/TRBV3-2	TRBJ2-1	-	-	TGTGCCAGCAGCCGCTCGTCTAGTGAGCAGTTCTTC	CASSRSSSEQFF
TRBV24-1	TRBJ2-2	-	TRBD1	TGTGCCACCAGTGATTTCGCCCGGGACAGATTCACCGGGGAGCTGTTTTTT	CATSDFARDRFTGELFF
TRBV5-8	TRBJ1-2	-	TRBD1	TGTGCCAGCAGCTTGACTGGACAGGGTTCGATTAGCGGCTACACCTTC	CASSLTGQGSISGYTF
TRBV20-1	TRBJ1-1	once	-	TGCAGTGCTAGAGGGGCCACTGAAGCTTTCTTT	CSARGATEAFF
TRBV11-2	TRBJ2-2	-	TRBD2	TGTGCCAGCAGCTTAGACTTCGGGGGGACCGGGGAGCTGTTTTTT	CASSLDFGGTGELFF
TRBV7-9	TRBJ2-1	-	TRBD2	TGTGCCAGCAGCTTTAGCGGGAGACTCTACAATGAGCAGTTCTTC	CASSFSGRLYNEQFF
TRBV9	TRBJ1-3	once	-	TGTGCCAGCAGCGCCCTTTCCCGCTCTGGAAACACCATATATTTT	CASSALSRSGNTIYF
TRBV5-4	TRBJ2-5	-	TRBD1	TGTGCCAGCAGCTTACAGGGGGCGGAGACCCAGTACTTC	CASSLQGAETQYF
TRBV7-9	TRBJ2-2	-	-	TGTGCCAGCAGCTTAGCCAGGGCTGCCGGGGAGCTGTTTTTT	CASSLARAAGELFF
TRBV10-3	TRBJ1-2	-	-	TGTGCCATCAGTGGACAGGTTTTGTATGGCTACACCTTC	CAISGQVLYGYTF
TRBV7-7	TRBJ2-2	-	TRBD1	TGTGCCAGCAGCGAGGGACAGGGGTTTACCGGGGAGCTGTTTTTT	CASSEGQGFTGELFF
TRBV10-3	TRBJ2-7	-	TRBD1	TGTGCCATCAGTGAGGGACAGGGCATCTACGAGCAGTACTTC	CAISEGQGIYEQYF
TRBV24-1	TRBJ1-4	-	-	TGTGCCACCAGTGACGACGGAGACGAAAAACTGTTTTTT	CATSDDGDEKLFF
TRBV6-5	TRBJ1-1	-	-	TGTGCCAGCAGCCTGGGGGCTGGAGCTGAAGCTTTCTTT	CASSLGAGAEAFF
TRBV28	TRBJ2-7	-	TRBD1	TGTGCCAGCAGTAAGGACAGGGGCGAATCCTACGAGCAGTACTTC	CASSKDRGESYEQYF
TRBV2	TRBJ2-7	-	TRBD1	TGTGCCAGCAGTGTCGACAGGGTGGGCCTGGGGGAGCAGTACTTC	CASSVDRVGLGEQYF
TRBV18	TRBJ1-1	-	-	TGTGCCAGCTCACCAACAGGATTCGAAGCTTTCTTT	CASSPTGFEAFF
TRBV24-1	TRBJ2-1	once	-	TGTGCCACCAGTGACGGGACACCGTTCAATGAGCAGTTCTTC	CATSDGTPFNEQFF
TRBV10-3	TRBJ1-5	once	-	TGTGCCATCAGTGCCGGGTCAATCTCCAATCAGCCCCAGCATTTT	CAISAGSISNQPQHF
TRBV5-6	TRBJ1-4	-	-	TGTGCCAGCAGCTTGCAGGGCGGGGGTGAAAAACTGTTTTTT	CASSLQGGGEKLFF
TRBV7-3	TRBJ2-3	-	-	TGTGCCAGCAGCTTAACCGGGACTTCGGCAGATACGCAGTATTTT	CASSLTGTSADTQYF
TRBV10-1	TRBJ1-4	-	-	TGCGCCAGCAGTGCCGGGGATAATGAAAAACTGTTTTTT	CASSAGDNEKLFF
TRBV29-1	TRBJ2-7	-	-	TGCAGCGTTGACCTTGATGTCGGAGCCTCCTACGAGCAGTACTTC	CSVDLDVGASYEQYF
TRBV14	TRBJ2-3	many	-	TGTGCCAGCAGCCAAGTCCATGCGGATACGCAGTATTTT	CASSQVHADTQYF
TRBV6-2/TRBV6-3	TRBJ2-7	-	TRBD1	TGTGCCAGCAGTTACCTGGGGACAGGGTTTTCCGAGCAGTACTTC	CASSYLGTGFSEQYF
TRBV10-3	TRBJ2-7	-	TRBD2	TGTGCCATCAGTGCCCCTAGCGGGGGACGAGAGCAGTACTTC	CAISAPSGGREQYF
TRBV19	TRBJ1-2	-	TRBD1	TGTGCCAGTAGTATCGGGGACAGGAACTATGGCTACACCTTC	CASSIGDRNYGYTF
TRBV19	TRBJ2-1	-	-	TGTGCCAGTAGTATCCGGGACTCAGGCAATGAGCAGTTCTTC	CASSIRDSGNEQFF
TRBV11-2	TRBJ2-1	-	-	TGTGCCAGCAGCTTAGGTCTTTGGGAGTCCATTCGGGATGAGCAGTTCTTC	CASSLGLWESIRDEQFF
TRBV10-3	TRBJ1-5	-	TRBD1	TGTGCCATCAGAGGACAGGGAGGCAATCAGCCCCAGCATTTT	CAIRGQGGNQPQHF
TRBV28	TRBJ1-1	-	-	TGTGCCAGCAGTATCCCGGGCGGGGCGGTAGATTTAGACACTGAAGCTTTCTTT	CASSIPGGAVDLDTEAFF
TRBV24-1	TRBJ2-5	-	TRBD1	TGTGCCACCAGTGATTTAGGCAGGGGGCGCGCGGGGCTCCAAGAGACCCAGTACTTC	CATSDLGRGRAGLQETQYF
TRBV28	TRBJ1-2	once	-	TGTGCCAGCAGTTTAACGGGGGACTATGGCTACACCTTC	CASSLTGDYGYTF
TRBV15	TRBJ1-4	once	-	TGTGCCACCAGCAGAGATACAGGAGCAACTAATGAAAAACTGTTTTTT	CATSRDTGATNEKLFF
TRBV19	TRBJ2-7	-	TRBD1	TGTGCCAGTACCCTCACAGGGTCGACAGGGACCTACGAGCAGTACTTC	CASTLTGSTGTYEQYF
TRBV11-2	TRBJ2-1	-	TRBD2	TGTGCCAGCAGCTTAGGAGGAGCGGGGAGCTCCTACAATGAGCAGTTCTTC	CASSLGGAGSSYNEQFF
TRBV19	TRBJ1-6	-	TRBD1	TGTGCCAGTAGTATAACGGGACAGGGGTTGAGTTCACCCCTCCACTTT	CASSITGQGLSSPLHF
TRBV7-6	TRBJ2-3	-	-	TGTGCCAGCAGCTATAGTTCTAGCAGGGACTCAGATACGCAGTATTTT	CASSYSSSRDSDTQYF
TRBV19	TRBJ1-4	-	-	TGTGCCAGTAGTATTGGACAGATAACGAATGAAAAACTGTTTTTT	CASSIGQITNEKLFF
TRBV5-1	TRBJ1-1	-	-	TGCGCCAGCGGGCGGGAGAACACTGAAGCTTTCTTT	CASGRENTEAFF
TRBV3-1/TRBV3-2	TRBJ1-3	-	-	TGTGCCAGCAGCCAAGATCGCGTCTCTGGAAACACCATATATTTT	CASSQDRVSGNTIYF
TRBV5-4	TRBJ2-7	-	TRBD1	TGTGCCAGCAGCCTCGGTGGGACAGGGACCTACGAGCAGTACTTC	CASSLGGTGTYEQYF
TRBV7-3	TRBJ2-3	-	TRBD2	TGTGCCAGCAGCTTATTAGCGGGGGTGGGAGATACGCAGTATTTT	CASSLLAGVGDTQYF
TRBV7-3	TRBJ2-7	few	-	TGTGCCAGCAGCTCATCGCAGGGCACGGAGCAGTACTTC	CASSSSQGTEQYF
TRBV5-4	TRBJ2-7	-	-	TGTGCCAGCAGCAACCCGACAGGCCCCTACGAGCAGTACTTC	CASSNPTGPYEQYF
TRBV4-1	TRBJ2-1	-	TRBD2	TGCGCCAGCAGCCAAGAACTAGCGGGGGCTAGGAATGAGCAGTTCTTC	CASSQELAGARNEQFF
TRBV4-2	TRBJ1-6	-	-	TGTGCCAGCAGCCAAGGTACACAGGGCTCCTATAATTCACCCCTCCACTTT	CASSQGTQGSYNSPLHF
TRBV7-7	TRBJ1-1	-	-	TGTGCCAGCAGCTTAGAGAGGAACACTGAAGCTTTCTTT	CASSLERNTEAFF
TRBV9	TRBJ1-4	-	-	TGTGCCAGCAGCGGTAAAGCCGCTAATGAAAAACTGTTTTTT	CASSGKAANEKLFF
TRBV12-2	TRBJ1-2	-	-	TGTGCAAGTCGCCCATCATACAGGGGAGCTAACTATGGCTACACCTTC	CASRPSYRGANYGYTF